This TCR beta chain was obtained from a study of CD8 T cells in Susac syndrome. V was shortened by 5 bases and J by 8 bases, with 18 bases between the two germline ends. This CDR3 comprises 14 residues. Reverse transcription used roughly 0.5 to 1 ug RNA and random hexamers. Amplification of TCR beta CDR3 used immunoSEQ multiplex PCR across 54 Vbeta and 13 Jbeta. MiXCR, applied by TCRdb to the immunoSEQ multiplex PCR reads, yields one record per CDR3 protein. This sample has approximately 71,000 distinct CDR3 sequences; roughly 95% occur once, and the top ten carry 0.11%. Material: CD4+ T cells from PBMCs. This chain connects TRBV12-3 or TRBV12-4 to TRBJ1-2; perhaps TRBD1 as D (6 bases). This sequence was found in a human donor with multiple sclerosis. The CDR3 DNA is TGTGCCAGCAGTCAACCCGAGGGGGTCGGAGGCTACACCTTC. This codes for CASSQPEGVGGYTF.